This TCR beta chain comes out of a study of response to subunit inactivated influenza vaccine. Study-level points and caveats: Authors suggested each seasonal flu vaccination may recruit only limited numbers of new T cells.

This clonotype was observed once. Its antigen remains unknown. TCRdb ran MiXCR on the RT-PCR reads and lists one entry per CDR3 protein. This table holds approximately 700,000 distinct CDR3 sequences, approximately 15% found once. The CDR3 consists of 13 residues. From germline, CDR1 is MDHEN and CDR2 SYDVKM. The V gene lost 3 bases and the J gene lost 8 bases, with 13 bases spanning the gap. The specimen was PBMCs from blood, collected around two weeks before vaccination. The TCR comes from a man aged 50 to 60 who received an inactivated influenza vaccine. This chain uses TRBV28 with TRBJ1-2; no definite D call. The CDR3 DNA reads as TGTGCCAGCAGTTTTATGGGGAACGACGGCTACACCTTC. Translated, it gives CASSFMGNDGYTF.